This T cell receptor beta chain was retrieved from a study of beta chain features in type 1 diabetes. Overall study findings and caveats: Moderate yet significant TCRB CDR3 shortening was seen in Type 1 diabetes patients in all four CD4+ subsets.

cDNA synthesis used the whole RNA isolate, giving expressed TCRB sequences. Generated by immunoSEQ multiplex PCR, the TCRdb table keeps only in-frame clones and is missing some. The repertoire has 150,000 to 170,000 clones, 10% of them found once; the top ten carry roughly 0.45%. With regard to this clone: The antigen is unknown.

Germline values: CDR1 SEHNR, CDR2 FQNEAQ (reference sequence). The V gene lost 5 bases and the J gene lost 0 bases, with 14 bases spanning the gap. This CDR3 spans 17 amino acids. Material: central memory CD4+ T cells from blood. This receptor was taken from a man aged 25 to 40 with type 1 diabetes. The J gene is TRBJ2-6, the V gene TRBV7-9, with a weak D call TRBD1 (6 bases). The CDR3 is CASSLGQTTSGANVLTF. Written as DNA, the CDR3 is TGTGCCAGCAGCCTCGGACAGACCACCTCTGGGGCCAACGTCCTGACTTTC. Supplemented by reference TRBV7-9 and TRBJ2-6, the full variable domain reads DTGVSQNPRHKITKRGQNVTFRCDPISEHNRLYWYRQTLGQGPEFLTYFQNEAQLEKSRLLSDRFSAERPKGSFSTLEIQRTEQGDSAMYLCASSLGQTTSGANVLTFGAGSRLTVL.